One TCR beta chain is described in this entry. Its cognate antigen is unknown. Each single cDNA molecule received a unique molecular identifier. TCRdb processed the 5' RACE reads anew with MiXCR; each CDR3 protein has one entry. The sample holds about 63,000 distinct CDR3 sequences, about an eighth seen once. Between the trimmed V and J ends, which lost 2 bases and 1 base, there was a span of 8 bases. This CDR3 comprises 14 residues. Germline V gives CDR1 MNHNS, CDR2 SASEGT. The source of the sample is a study of early T cells in non-severe SARS-CoV-2 infection. Overall study: From unsorted whole blood, bulk RNA was sequenced, and the chains remained unpaired. Study results and caveats: There was a bias toward anti-spike CD8 responses in VDJdb matching, which missed private and CD4 specificities.

The rearrangement joins TRBV6-1 to TRBJ2-5, with D hard to call. The sequence derives from an adult who was a healthcare worker with PCR-confirmed SARS-CoV-2 infection or an uninfected control (not recorded which). The sample taken for sequencing was whole blood. CDR3 in amino acids: CASSERQCQETQYF. CDR3 coding DNA: TGTGCCAGCAGTGAACGCCAGTGCCAAGAGACCCAGTACTTC.